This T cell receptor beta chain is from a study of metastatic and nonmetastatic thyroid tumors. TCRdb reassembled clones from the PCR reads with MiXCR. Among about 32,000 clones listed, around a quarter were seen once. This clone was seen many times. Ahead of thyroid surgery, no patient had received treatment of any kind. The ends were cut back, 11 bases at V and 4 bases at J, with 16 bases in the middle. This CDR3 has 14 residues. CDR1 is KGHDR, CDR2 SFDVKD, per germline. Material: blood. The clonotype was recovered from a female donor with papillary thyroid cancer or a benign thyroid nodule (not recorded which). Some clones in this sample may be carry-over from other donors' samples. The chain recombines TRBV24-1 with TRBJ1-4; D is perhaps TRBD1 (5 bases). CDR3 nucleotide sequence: TGTGCCAGGCCCAGGGTTACCGGTAATGAAAAACTGTTTTTT. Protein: CARPRVTGNEKLFF.